This is a list of T cell receptor beta chains from one sample in a study of CXCR3-negative and CXCR3-positive naive CD8 T cells. TCRdb reprocessed the 5' RACE reads and stores each CDR3 protein as one record, lacking DNA. This sample's table has tens of thousands of distinct CDR3 sequences. Sequencing was performed on naive CXCR3- CD8+ T cells from blood. The receptors shown here come from a human donor in good health. Some clones in this sample may be carry-over from other donors' samples. The CDR3 runs from the conserved cysteine through the conserved F or W. Fields, in order: CDR3 protein, V gene, J gene.

cdr3_aa: CATTDRPDTQYF; v_call: TRBV10-3; j_call: TRBJ2-3
cdr3_aa: CASSRGFSYNEQFF; v_call: TRBV5-6; j_call: TRBJ2-1
cdr3_aa: CASSLELNTEAFF; v_call: TRBV5-1; j_call: TRBJ1-1
cdr3_aa: CASSFYGSGRPNTGELFF; v_call: TRBV28; j_call: TRBJ2-2
cdr3_aa: CASTVTEPYEQYF; v_call: TRBV6-2/TRBV6-3; j_call: TRBJ2-7
cdr3_aa: CASSASGTVTYEQYF; v_call: TRBV9; j_call: TRBJ2-7
cdr3_aa: CASNIARPNTEAFF; v_call: TRBV19; j_call: TRBJ1-1
cdr3_aa: CASSTRRVQETQYF; v_call: TRBV2; j_call: TRBJ2-5
cdr3_aa: CASSLAPREQYF; v_call: TRBV7-9; j_call: TRBJ2-7
cdr3_aa: CASSRDLGNQPQHF; v_call: TRBV12-3/TRBV12-4; j_call: TRBJ1-5
cdr3_aa: CASRTGLWNNEQFF; v_call: TRBV7-3; j_call: TRBJ2-1
cdr3_aa: CASSATVNTEAFF; v_call: TRBV5-6; j_call: TRBJ1-1
cdr3_aa: CASSLGQPGEQFF; v_call: TRBV7-3; j_call: TRBJ2-1
cdr3_aa: CSVDPEGNFGTQYF; v_call: TRBV29-1; j_call: TRBJ2-5
cdr3_aa: CSVEEPGTGLNEQFF; v_call: TRBV29-1; j_call: TRBJ2-1
cdr3_aa: CASSLIGTGGSGELFF; v_call: TRBV7-3; j_call: TRBJ2-2
cdr3_aa: CASSLFNPGLTEAFF; v_call: TRBV28; j_call: TRBJ1-1
cdr3_aa: CSVEQGTDTQYF; v_call: TRBV29-1; j_call: TRBJ2-3
cdr3_aa: CASSLLAGGEQYF; v_call: TRBV5-5; j_call: TRBJ2-7
cdr3_aa: CAISDMASSYEQYF; v_call: TRBV10-3; j_call: TRBJ2-7
cdr3_aa: CASSSGLAGANEQFF; v_call: TRBV5-1; j_call: TRBJ2-1
cdr3_aa: CASSETVLEDTQYF; v_call: TRBV6-1; j_call: TRBJ2-3
cdr3_aa: CASSSPLAGVTTDTQYF; v_call: TRBV7-9; j_call: TRBJ2-3
cdr3_aa: CASSPDYRTGAKEETQYF; v_call: TRBV28; j_call: TRBJ2-5
cdr3_aa: CASSPGGNYGYTF; v_call: TRBV19; j_call: TRBJ1-2
cdr3_aa: CASSFDSYEQYF; v_call: TRBV12-3/TRBV12-4; j_call: TRBJ2-7
cdr3_aa: CSARSSGGTNTGELFF; v_call: TRBV20-1; j_call: TRBJ2-2
cdr3_aa: CASRMLGSETQYF; v_call: TRBV2; j_call: TRBJ2-5
cdr3_aa: CSASSTGTGDSNQPQHF; v_call: TRBV20-1; j_call: TRBJ1-5
cdr3_aa: CATSGQGYEQFF; v_call: TRBV24-1; j_call: TRBJ2-1
cdr3_aa: CASLTGFSASGGPDNEQFF; v_call: TRBV28; j_call: TRBJ2-1
cdr3_aa: CASSLSLDSVNTEAFF; v_call: TRBV27; j_call: TRBJ1-1
cdr3_aa: CASSIPPGNTIYF; v_call: TRBV19; j_call: TRBJ1-3
cdr3_aa: CASSQAFTDYSYEQYF; v_call: TRBV4-3; j_call: TRBJ2-7
cdr3_aa: CASSLAVLRTGQGDEQYF; v_call: TRBV7-8; j_call: TRBJ2-7
cdr3_aa: CAISPRLAGGKNTGELFF; v_call: TRBV10-3; j_call: TRBJ2-2
cdr3_aa: CASSFQGSDEQYF; v_call: TRBV5-6; j_call: TRBJ2-7
cdr3_aa: CASSDGGATDTQYF; v_call: TRBV6-4; j_call: TRBJ2-3
cdr3_aa: CSARESPGGSYEQYF; v_call: TRBV20-1; j_call: TRBJ2-7
cdr3_aa: CASSPDRRRNIQYF; v_call: TRBV5-6; j_call: TRBJ2-4
cdr3_aa: CASSIGTGINQPQHF; v_call: TRBV5-1; j_call: TRBJ1-5
cdr3_aa: CSVGGQFEAFF; v_call: TRBV29-1; j_call: TRBJ1-1
cdr3_aa: CASSQDLGDRNTEAFF; v_call: TRBV4-3; j_call: TRBJ1-1
cdr3_aa: CASSQRVVSGELFF; v_call: TRBV14; j_call: TRBJ2-2
cdr3_aa: CATSRLTGDGEQYF; v_call: TRBV15; j_call: TRBJ2-7
cdr3_aa: CASTHGWEETQYF; v_call: TRBV28; j_call: TRBJ2-5
cdr3_aa: CASSQDAQGGANVLTF; v_call: TRBV4-3; j_call: TRBJ2-6
cdr3_aa: CASSLAEPVGEETQYF; v_call: TRBV6-5; j_call: TRBJ2-5
cdr3_aa: CSVPRTSGEQYF; v_call: TRBV29-1; j_call: TRBJ2-7
cdr3_aa: CASSQDSVGSETQYF; v_call: TRBV4-1; j_call: TRBJ2-5
cdr3_aa: CASTAEDRVSDTQYF; v_call: TRBV12-3/TRBV12-4; j_call: TRBJ2-3
cdr3_aa: CASSLEGKETYEQYF; v_call: TRBV7-6; j_call: TRBJ2-7